This T cell receptor beta chain was sequenced during a study of human T cells and chemical hapten exposure. For the study at large: Upper-back patches of 0.01% DPC were read at 6 days.

TCRdb redid the calling of the RACE reads with MiXCR, one entry per CDR3 protein. Among about 58,000 distinct CDR3 sequences listed, about an eighth were seen once. V was pared by 10 bases and J by 1 base, with 7 bases between. The CDR3 runs 11 residues. The germline V gene encodes CDR1 SEHNR and CDR2 FQNEAQ (reference sequence). Specified time point: patch test 3, about 24 weeks after DPC sensitization. The treatment denotes: therapeutic diphenylcyclopropenone sensitization with weekly scalp DPC. Ahead of each patch test application, blood was drawn. This chain links TRBV7-9 with TRBJ2-5; D unclear. The source material was whole blood, sampled in connection with sensitization to the hapten diphenylcyclopropenone (DPC). This clonotype was obtained from a man aged 25 to 40 with alopecia areata. Some clones in this sample may be carry-over from other donors' samples. The DNA for the CDR3 is TGTGCCAACACCCTCCAAGAGACCCAGTACTTC. Residues: CANTLQETQYF.